This T cell receptor beta chain comes out of a study of T cells in Graves' hyperthyroidism and ophthalmopathy. Turning to this clonotype: What it binds is unknown.

Regarding the study as a whole: Most clonotypes expanded in the thyroid (above 0.001) were also present in blood.

Trimming shortened V by 0 bases and J by 10 bases, and 19 bases separated the two germline ends. Germline V gene lookup returns CDR1 MNHNY and CDR2 SVGAGI (reference sequence). This CDR3 is built from 16 residues. The investigators amplified TCR beta CDR3 regions from RNA transcripts. Initially, a first-round RT-PCR of the TCR CDR3 employed the HTBI primer set. TCRdb re-derived calls from the multiplex PCR reads in MiXCR, one entry per CDR3 protein. Of 500,000 or so distinct CDR3 sequences listed, roughly 15% are singletons. The sample was blood. This chain uses TRBV6-6 with TRBJ2-1, with TRBD2 as a possible D gene (7 bases). The TCR comes from a woman in her late teens or twenties with Graves' ophthalmopathy. The CDR3 reads CASSYSGGGDLQEQFF. In DNA form, the CDR3 reads TGTGCCAGCAGTTACTCGGGGGGGGGCGACCTACAAGAGCAGTTCTTC.